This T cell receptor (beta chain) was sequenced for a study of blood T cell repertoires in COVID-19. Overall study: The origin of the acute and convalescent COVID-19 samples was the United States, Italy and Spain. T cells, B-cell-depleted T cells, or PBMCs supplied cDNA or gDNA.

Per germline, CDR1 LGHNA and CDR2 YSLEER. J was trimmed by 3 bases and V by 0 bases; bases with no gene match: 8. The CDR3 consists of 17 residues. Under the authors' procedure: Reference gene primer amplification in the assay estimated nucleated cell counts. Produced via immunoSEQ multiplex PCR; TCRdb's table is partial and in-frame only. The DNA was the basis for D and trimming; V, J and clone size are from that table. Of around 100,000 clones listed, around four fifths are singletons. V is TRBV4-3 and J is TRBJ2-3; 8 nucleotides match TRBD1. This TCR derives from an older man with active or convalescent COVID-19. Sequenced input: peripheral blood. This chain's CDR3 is CASSQDSAGGLTDTQYF. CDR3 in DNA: TGCGCCAGCAGCCAAGACTCAGCAGGGGGCTTAACAGATACGCAGTATTTT.